These 20 T cell receptor beta chains originate from one sample sequenced in a study of beta chain features in type 1 diabetes. Expressed TCRB transcripts got sequenced, as all isolated RNA was reverse transcribed. Measured with immunoSEQ multiplex PCR; TCRdb has only the in-frame clones, and not every one. Of about 140,000 clones listed, 9% to 10% are singletons. Sequenced sample: central memory CD4+ T cells from blood. Receptors were obtained from a woman between 40 and 55 years old in good health.

This clone has just a few counts. V usage is TRBV29-1 and J usage is TRBJ1-2; no clear D gene. The germline V gene encodes CDR1 SQVTM and CDR2 ANQGSEA. This CDR3 is 11 amino acids long. Trimming stripped 7 bases from V and 3 bases from J, with 9 bases between. The CDR3 reads CSGGGDYGYTF. The CDR3 nucleotides are TGCAGCGGGGGAGGCGACTATGGCTACACCTTC.

In its sample, this clone was seen a few times. This chain joins TRBV6-5 and TRBJ2-1, with 8 bases identical to TRBD2. This CDR3 comprises 14 residues. The J segment lost 7 bases and the V segment lost 7 bases, leaving 9 bases of the junction unmatched. CDR1 MNHEY and CDR2 SVGAGI come from the germline V gene. CDR3 residues: CASNGGGNINEQFF. The CDR3 coding sequence is TGTGCCAGCAACGGGGGGGGAAATATTAATGAGCAGTTCTTC.

This clone turned up a few times. The chain has TRBV11-2 and TRBJ1-1; D uncertain. Germline lookup yields CDR1 SGHAT and CDR2 FQNNGV. Trimming stripped 4 bases from V and 5 bases from J, with 14 bases between. The CDR3 runs 14 residues. DNA for the CDR3: TGTGCCAGCAGCTCCATCGGACGGGGAACTGAAGCTTTCTTT. Its protein product is CASSSIGRGTEAFF.

This clone showed up just a few times. The rearrangement uses TRBV2 and TRBJ1-2; D is possibly TRBD1 (5 bases). With 11 bases removed from V and 1 base from J, the gap between germline ends came to 14 bases. The germline V gene has CDR1 SNHLY and CDR2 FYNNEI. CDR3 length equals 13 residues. The CDR3 is CAGRRAFNYGYTF. In nucleotides, the CDR3 is TGTGCCGGACGCAGGGCCTTTAACTATGGCTACACCTTC.

The rearrangement joins TRBV11-2 to TRBJ1-3; D possibly corresponds to TRBD1 (6 bases). This CDR3 contains 13 residues. V dropped 4 bases and J dropped 4 bases, with 8 bases sitting between them. Germline V lookup: CDR1 SGHAT, CDR2 FQNNGV. CDR3 loop: CASSSGVGNTIYF. CDR3 DNA sequence: TGTGCCAGCAGCTCAGGGGTCGGAAACACCATATATTTT.

The CDR3 nucleotides read TGTGCCAGCAGCTTAGATATGGTGCGGGGGATAGTGGAGACCCAGTACTTC. This gives the protein CASSLDMVRGIVETQYF. The chain employs TRBV7-2 and TRBJ2-5; 7 nucleotides line up with TRBD2. V lost 1 base, J lost 5 bases, and 13 bases stayed unmatched. CDR3 length: 17 residues. Germline V gene lookup returns CDR1 SGHTA and CDR2 FQGNSA.

Many counts were recorded for this clone. This rearrangement joins TRBV15 to TRBJ2-1; a weak D match, TRBD2 (7 bases). Trimming left V 5 bases short and J 8 bases short, with 19 bases between. CDR1 LNHNV and CDR2 YYDKDF come from the germline V gene (reference sequence). CDR3 length: 15 residues. CDR3 amino acids: CATSQGGGGLDEQFF. The CDR3 DNA follows: TGTGCCACCAGCCAAGGCGGCGGGGGCCTGGATGAGCAGTTCTTC.

This chain joins TRBV10-3 and TRBJ2-4, with 8 bases matching TRBD1. CDR3 length equals 16 residues. V lost 0 bases to trimming and J lost 6 bases; unmatched junction nucleotides: 7. CDR1 ENHRY and CDR2 SYGVKD come from the germline V gene. The CDR3 sequence: CAISESKPGTGNIQYF. CDR3 in DNA: TGTGCCATCAGTGAGTCAAAACCCGGGACAGGAAACATTCAGTACTTC.

The chain uses TRBV19 and TRBJ1-2; TRBD1 matches 8 bases. J was trimmed by 8 bases and V by 7 bases; bases with no gene match: 15. The germline V gene encodes CDR1 LNHDA and CDR2 SQIVND (reference sequence). The CDR3 is 15 residues long. The CDR3 nucleotides read TGTGCCAGTACCACAGGGGGGGAACGTCCGTGGGGCTACACCTTC. Translated: CASTTGGERPWGYTF.

This clone was seen a handful of times. V gene TRBV7-2 combines with J gene TRBJ2-3; TRBD1 aligns across 7 bases. Trimming cost V 5 bases and J 2 bases; bases outside gene matches: 13. Germline-derived CDR1 and CDR2 are SGHTA and FQGNSA. The CDR3 runs 17 residues. The CDR3 loop is CASSPRQGRGYTDTQYF. The CDR3 nucleotides read TGTGCCAGCAGCCCCCGACAGGGTAGGGGGTACACAGATACGCAGTATTTT.

This clone came up a few times. The rearrangement joins TRBV6-1 to TRBJ1-1, with D perhaps matching TRBD1 (5 bases). V was trimmed by 8 bases and J by 1 base, leaving 11 bases between them. Germline CDR1 reads MNHNS; CDR2 reads SASEGT. The CDR3 is 13 amino acids. CDR3 sequence (DNA): TGTGCCAGCGGCAGGGCTAAGAACACTGAAGCTTTCTTT. Encoded protein: CASGRAKNTEAFF.

In this sample, this clone turned up a few times. The chain employs TRBV12-5 and TRBJ2-5, with a weak D call TRBD1 (5 bases). CDR1 LGHNT and CDR2 FRNRAP come from the germline V gene. Trimming took 2 bases from V and 1 from J, leaving 14 bases between them. This CDR3 contains 16 residues. The CDR3, as DNA: TGTGCTAGTGGTTTGCCCCGATCGACAGCCCAAGAGACCCAGTACTTC. Amino acids: CASGLPRSTAQETQYF.

This clone was found a few times. One base away lies a much larger clone, so this may be a sequencing read error. The V call is TRBV6-1, the J call TRBJ1-6; 10 positions match TRBD1. J lost 7 bases, V lost 5 bases, and 2 bases had no gene match. The CDR3 is 14 amino acids. CDR1 and CDR2 from the germline V gene are MNHNS and SASEGT. The CDR3 protein is CASSPGQGNSPLHF. The CDR3 region has the DNA TGTGCCAGCAGTCCGGGACAGGGGAATTCACCCCTCCACTTT.

Turning to this clone: This sample includes further DNA sequences coding for the same CDR3. The CDR3, as DNA: TGTGCCAGCTCGCCTCCGGGTAGCACAGATACGCAGTATTTT. It translates to CASSPPGSTDTQYF. This chain uses TRBV18 with TRBJ2-3, with D unresolved. The V and J ends lost 6 bases and 0 bases respectively, with 10 bases between them. The CDR3 consists of 14 residues. Germline assignment: CDR1 KGHSH and CDR2 LQKENI.

This clone was counted only a few times. This chain connects TRBV9 to TRBJ1-3, with D tentatively TRBD1 (5 bases). CDR1 and CDR2 from the germline V gene are SGDLS and YYNGEE. CDR3 length: 15 amino acids. V was cut by 0 bases and J by 6 bases, with 13 bases left in between. The CDR3: CASSVGPGSENTIYF. The CDR3, as DNA: TGTGCCAGCAGCGTAGGCCCAGGGTCCGAAAACACCATATATTTT.

This clone was observed many times. The rearrangement joins TRBV4-3 to TRBJ2-4; D unclear. Germline lookup yields CDR1 LGHNA and CDR2 YSLEER. V dropped 1 base and J dropped 8 bases, with 15 bases sitting between them. CDR3 length: 15 residues. The CDR3 DNA reads TGCGCCAGCAGCCAAGCGATAGCCGGTATGGACATTCAGTACTTC. Translating gives CASSQAIAGMDIQYF.

The rearrangement joins TRBV7-2 to TRBJ1-5; D is perhaps TRBD1 (5 bases). V was clipped by 3 bases and J by 0 bases, with 9 bases between them. CDR1 is SGHTA, CDR2 FQGNSA, per germline. The CDR3 is 15 residues long. The CDR3 region is CASSFGQDSNQPQHF. DNA of the CDR3: TGTGCCAGCAGCTTCGGACAAGATAGCAATCAGCCCCAGCATTTT.

The chain employs TRBV7-2 and TRBJ1-1; D unclear. Per germline, CDR1 SGHTA and CDR2 FQGNSA. CDR3 size: 15 residues. Trimming cost V 5 bases and J 1 base, with 14 bases left between them. This CDR3 reads CASSPDPPGNTEAFF. The CDR3 DNA is TGTGCCAGCAGCCCAGACCCCCCGGGGAACACTGAAGCTTTCTTT.

This clone was observed many times. The chain couples TRBV18 to TRBJ1-5; D remains unclear. The CDR3 loop spans 15 amino acids. The V end was cut by 0 bases, the J end by 3 bases, with 9 bases between. CDR1 is KGHSH, CDR2 LQKENI, per germline. This CDR3 is CASSPPSGFNQPQHF. For the CDR3, the DNA is TGTGCCAGCTCACCACCGTCGGGTTTCAATCAGCCCCAGCATTTT.

V is TRBV5-6 and J is TRBJ2-5; perhaps TRBD2 as D (5 bases). V lost 2 bases, J lost 4 bases, and 18 bases lay in between. CDR3 size: 16 residues. Germline CDR1 SGHDT, CDR2 YYEEEE. DNA of the CDR3: TGTGCCAGCAGCTTTAGGTGGGAGCCGCCGGCAGAGACCCAGTACTTC. This codes for CASSFRWEPPAETQYF.